The 19 T cell receptor beta chains given below trace back to one sample, sequenced in a study of blood T cell repertoires in COVID-19. The repertoire was sequenced with immunoSEQ multiplex PCR; TCRdb's copy has only in-frame clones and lacks some. Of more than 200,000 clones in the sample, around four fifths were seen once. Sequencing used peripheral blood. Source of these receptors: a man aged 55 to 70 with acute or convalescent COVID-19.

The CDR3 region has the DNA TGTGCCAGCAGCGATCGGGACTTGAGCTCCTACGAGCAGTACTTC. It translates to CASSDRDLSSYEQYF. This rearrangement joins TRBV11-2 to TRBJ2-7; weak D call: TRBD2 (6 bases). The CDR3 has 15 residues. CDR1 and CDR2 (germline): SGHAT, FQNNGV. Trimming took off 5 bases at V and 0 bases at J, with 14 bases between the two ends.

The J gene is TRBJ2-5, the V gene TRBV4-1; a possible D gene is TRBD1 (9 bases). The CDR3 has 16 amino acids. The germline V and J ends were trimmed by 1 base and 5 bases, with 17 bases remaining between them. The V gene's germline CDR1 is MGHRA and CDR2 YSYEKL. The chain's CDR3 is CASSQAGGTGRETQYF. CDR3 nucleotide sequence: TGCGCCAGCAGCCAAGCGGGGGGGACAGGGAGGGAGACCCAGTACTTC.

A few counts support this clone. The chain links TRBV3-1 (or the pseudogene TRBV3-2) to TRBJ2-3; 8 nucleotides match TRBD2. CDR1 is LGHDT, CDR2 YNNKEL, per germline (reference sequence). The CDR3 totals 16 residues. The junction had 9 bases not matched to a gene; V was cut back by 2 bases and J by 5 bases. The CDR3 spells CASSQLGGGLGDTQYF. In DNA form, the CDR3 reads TGTGCCAGCAGCCAACTCGGGGGGGGGCTTGGAGATACGCAGTATTTT.

V and J are TRBV2 and TRBJ1-6; unclear D gene. CDR1 is SNHLY and CDR2 is FYNNEI in the germline V gene. Deletions cut 6 bases from V and 7 bases from J, with 10 bases between. The CDR3 spans 13 residues. The CDR3 sequence is CASRVRSNSPLHF. As DNA, the CDR3 is TGTGCCAGCAGGGTCAGGTCAAATTCACCCCTCCACTTT.

The V and J genes are TRBV5-8 and TRBJ2-1, with TRBD2 matching over 9 bases. The CDR3 runs 18 residues. Germline V gene lookup returns CDR1 SGHTS and CDR2 YDEGEE. Trimming at V came to 4 bases and at J to 1 base, leaving 12 bases not matched to a gene. CDR3 sequence reads: CASSLIWGRGGSYNEQFF. The CDR3 DNA reads as TGTGCCAGCAGCCTCATCTGGGGGCGGGGGGGGTCCTACAATGAGCAGTTCTTC.

The V gene is TRBV7-8, the J gene TRBJ1-4; TRBD1 is a possible D gene (6 bases). Trimming pared 5 bases from V and 3 bases from J, leaving 19 bases between. This CDR3 contains 17 residues. CDR1 SGHVS and CDR2 FQNEAQ come from the germline V gene. The CDR3 here is CASSIRLGTPSNEKLFF. The CDR3 nucleotides are TGTGCCAGCAGCATACGCCTGGGGACACCCTCTAATGAAAAACTGTTTTTT.

CDR3 DNA: TGTGCCAGCAGCCGCGGAGGAGATACGCAGTATTTT. Its translation is CASSRGGDTQYF. This chain joins TRBV6-6 and TRBJ2-3; tentative D call: TRBD2 (5 bases). Germline CDR1 MNHNY, CDR2 SVGAGI (reference sequence). V gave up 6 bases and J gave up 5 bases, with 9 bases separating them. The CDR3 runs to 12 residues.

Here the CDR3 reads CASSHPQGAQPQHF. CDR3 nucleotide sequence: TGCGCCAGCAGCCACCCGCAGGGGGCTCAGCCCCAGCATTTT. This chain connects TRBV4-1 to TRBJ1-5, with 8 positions matching TRBD1. Germline CDR1 MGHRA, CDR2 YSYEKL. The trim removed 3 bases at V and 6 bases at J, leaving 4 bases unmatched. The CDR3 loop spans 14 amino acids.

This clone showed up just a few times. The V gene is TRBV24-1, the J gene TRBJ2-2; D not certain. The V gene's germline CDR1 is KGHDR and CDR2 SFDVKD. Trimming cost V 0 bases and J 6 bases, with 7 bases left between them. The CDR3 is 14 amino acids. CDR3: CATSDLQAAGELFF. The CDR3 coding sequence is TGTGCCACCAGTGATTTGCAAGCCGCCGGGGAGCTGTTTTTT.

The V and J genes are TRBV5-4 and TRBJ2-7, with D hard to call. Trimming took 2 bases from V and 2 from J, leaving 11 bases between them. The CDR3 spans 14 residues. Germline V gene data show CDR1 as SGHNT and CDR2 as YYREEE (reference sequence). CDR3 sequence: CASSLQWAPYEQYF. In nucleotides, the CDR3 is TGTGCCAGCAGCTTACAGTGGGCTCCCTACGAGCAGTACTTC. The variable domain in full, completed from reference TRBV5-4 and TRBJ2-7, reads ETGVTQSPTHLIKTRGQQVTLRCSSQSGHNTVSWYQQALGQGPQFIFQYYREEENGRGNFPPRFSGLQFPNYSSELNVNALELDDSALYLCASSLQWAPYEQYFGPGTRLTVT.

The chain couples TRBV7-3 to TRBJ2-5, with 7 bases that match TRBD2. Losses at the gene ends were 5 bases for V and 4 bases for J; bases not matched to a gene: 10. The CDR3 sequence is 15 residues long. Germline V lookup: CDR1 SGHTA, CDR2 FQGTGA. The CDR3 DNA reads as TGTGCCAGCAGCAGCGGGGTTTTAGACGGAGAGACCCAGTACTTC. This translates into CASSSGVLDGETQYF.

The rearrangement uses TRBV18 and TRBJ1-2; possible D gene TRBD1, 5 bases. V lost 4 bases, J lost 3 bases, and 15 bases lay in between. Germline V gives CDR1 KGHSH, CDR2 LQKENI. The CDR3 consists of 15 residues. The CDR3 loop is CASSRGTTADYGYTF. CDR3 DNA sequence: TGTGCCAGCTCACGCGGGACGACAGCGGACTATGGCTACACCTTC.

V gene TRBV10-2 combines with J gene TRBJ2-1; TRBD1 matches at 8 bases. Germline trimming cut 4 bases from V and 9 bases from J; bases unmatched to any gene: 11. Per the germline V gene, CDR1 is WSHSY and CDR2 is SAAADI. The CDR3 runs to 15 residues. The CDR3 spells CASSVNRDRRPEQFF. The CDR3, as DNA: TGCGCCAGCAGTGTAAACCGGGACAGGCGCCCTGAGCAGTTCTTC.

The J gene is TRBJ1-1, the V gene TRBV2, with D perhaps TRBD1 (6 bases). The CDR3 consists of 13 residues. Germline V gene data show CDR1 as SNHLY and CDR2 as FYNNEI. The V and J ends lost 8 bases and 2 bases respectively, with 12 bases between them. Here the CDR3 DNA reads TGTGCCAGCGGGCGGACAGTTAACACTGAAGCTTTCTTT. It codes for CASGRTVNTEAFF.

J is TRBJ1-1 and V is TRBV12-3 or TRBV12-4, with 9 bases matching TRBD1. The CDR3 is 12 residues long. Trimming removed 8 bases from V and 11 bases from J; junction bases left unmatched: 9. The CDR3 DNA reads as TGTGCCAGCGGGTACAGGGGGCAGAGGGCTTTCTTT. This sequence encodes CASGYRGQRAFF.

The V and J genes are TRBV6-5 and TRBJ2-7; 7 bases map to TRBD2. Germline V gene sequence: CDR1 MNHEY, CDR2 SVGAGI. After removal of 6 bases from V and 4 bases from J, the junction contained 6 bases not matched to a gene. The CDR3 extends over 13 amino acids. CDR3 residues: CASRASGPYEQYF. The CDR3 bases are TGTGCCAGCAGAGCTAGCGGACCTTACGAGCAGTACTTC.

This clone was picked up one time. The rearrangement uses TRBV11-2 and TRBJ2-2; 10 nucleotides agree with TRBD2. The V segment lost 5 bases and the J segment 6 bases; nucleotides outside the gene matches: 6. The V gene's germline CDR1 is SGHAT and CDR2 FQNNGV. The length of the CDR3 is 15 residues. CDR3 in amino acids: CASSPRGLASGELFF. The CDR3 DNA reads as TGTGCCAGCAGCCCCCGGGGACTAGCGTCCGGGGAGCTGTTTTTT.

J is TRBJ2-3 and V is TRBV3-1 (or the pseudogene TRBV3-2); D is possibly TRBD2 (5 bases). The germline V gene has CDR1 LGHDT and CDR2 YNNKEL (reference sequence). The CDR3 runs 17 residues. The V and J ends lost 5 bases and 2 bases respectively, with 20 bases between them. The CDR3 region is CASSLIRWGADTDTQYF. CDR3 sequence (DNA): TGTGCCAGCAGCTTAATCAGGTGGGGAGCGGACACAGATACGCAGTATTTT.

The J gene is TRBJ2-3, the V gene TRBV10-2, with a weak D call TRBD2 (6 bases). V gave up 1 base and J gave up 1 base, with 9 bases separating them. CDR3 length: 15 residues. Germline loops: CDR1 WSHSY, CDR2 SAAADI. The CDR3 region is CASSEFQRGTDTQYF. The CDR3 nucleotides read TGCGCCAGCAGTGAGTTTCAGCGGGGCACAGATACGCAGTATTTT.